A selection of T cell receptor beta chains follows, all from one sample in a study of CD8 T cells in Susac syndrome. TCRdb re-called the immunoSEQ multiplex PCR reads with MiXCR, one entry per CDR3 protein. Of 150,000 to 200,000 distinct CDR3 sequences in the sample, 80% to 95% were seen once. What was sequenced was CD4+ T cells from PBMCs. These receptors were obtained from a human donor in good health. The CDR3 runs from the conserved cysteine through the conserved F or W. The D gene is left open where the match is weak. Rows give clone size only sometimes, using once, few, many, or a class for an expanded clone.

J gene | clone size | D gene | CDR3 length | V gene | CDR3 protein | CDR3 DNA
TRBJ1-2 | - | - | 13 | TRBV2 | CASTTVPNYGYTF | TGTGCCAGCACAACAGTGCCTAACTATGGCTACACCTTC
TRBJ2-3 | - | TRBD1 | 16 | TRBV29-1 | CSVEPDRARRTDTQYF | TGCAGCGTTGAACCTGACAGGGCCCGTAGGACAGATACGCAGTATTTT
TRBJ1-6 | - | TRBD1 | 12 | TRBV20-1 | CSAIQGNSPLHF | TGCAGTGCAATACAGGGGAATTCACCCCTCCACTTT
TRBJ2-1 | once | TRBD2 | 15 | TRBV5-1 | CASSLATSGGSEQFF | TGCGCCAGCAGCTTGGCGACTAGCGGGGGGTCGGAGCAGTTCTTC
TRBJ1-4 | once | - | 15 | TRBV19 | CASSALPGMGEKLFF | TGTGCCAGTAGTGCCCTACCGGGGATGGGGGAAAAACTGTTTTTT
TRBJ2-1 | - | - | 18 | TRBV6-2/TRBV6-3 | CASSYSADRDTVYNEQFF | TGTGCCAGCAGTTACTCTGCCGACCGGGACACGGTTTACAATGAGCAGTTCTTC
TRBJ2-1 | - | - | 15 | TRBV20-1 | CSASRGRSSYNEQFF | TGCAGTGCTAGCCGGGGCAGGTCTTCCTACAATGAGCAGTTCTTC
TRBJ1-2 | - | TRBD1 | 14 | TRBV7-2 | CASSVRGRDYGYTF | TGTGCCAGCAGCGTCAGGGGGAGGGACTATGGCTACACCTTC
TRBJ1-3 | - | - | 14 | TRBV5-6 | CASSKRSSGNTIYF | TGTGCCAGCAGCAAGAGGAGCTCTGGAAACACCATATATTTT
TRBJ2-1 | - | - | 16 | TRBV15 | CATSRDSTTGRDEQFF | TGTGCCACCAGCAGAGATTCAACGACAGGCCGGGATGAGCAGTTCTTC
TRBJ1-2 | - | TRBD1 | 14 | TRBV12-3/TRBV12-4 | CASSRTGGGYGYTF | TGTGCCAGCAGTAGGACAGGGGGGGGCTATGGCTACACCTTC
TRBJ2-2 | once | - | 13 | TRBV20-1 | CSATRANTGELFF | TGCAGTGCTACCAGGGCGAACACCGGGGAGCTGTTTTTT
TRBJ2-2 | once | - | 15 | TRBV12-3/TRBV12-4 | CASSLFGQNTGELFF | TGTGCCAGCAGTTTATTCGGACAGAACACCGGGGAGCTGTTTTTT
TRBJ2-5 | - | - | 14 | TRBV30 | CAWSAQTVKETQYF | TGTGCCTGGAGCGCCCAGACGGTAAAAGAGACCCAGTACTTC
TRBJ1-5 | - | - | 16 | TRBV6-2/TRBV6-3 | CASSRGQPRRNQPQHF | TGTGCCAGCTCTAGAGGGCAGCCGCGACGCAATCAGCCCCAGCATTTT
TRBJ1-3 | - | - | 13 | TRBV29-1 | CSVSGSSGNTIYF | TGCAGCGTTTCTGGTAGCTCTGGAAACACCATATATTTT
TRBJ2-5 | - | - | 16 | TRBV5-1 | CASSLARGGIQETQYF | TGCGCCAGCAGCTTGGCCCGGGGCGGAATCCAAGAGACCCAGTACTTC
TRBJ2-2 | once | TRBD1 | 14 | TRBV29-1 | CSVGQGASTGELFF | TGCAGCGTAGGACAGGGGGCGAGCACCGGGGAGCTGTTTTTT
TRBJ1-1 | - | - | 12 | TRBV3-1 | CASSQTAVVAFF | TGTGCCAGCAGCCAAACCGCAGTGGTAGCTTTCTTT
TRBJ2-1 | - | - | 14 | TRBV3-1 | CASSPSTDNNEQFF | TGTGCCAGCAGCCCTTCGACGGACAACAATGAGCAGTTCTTC
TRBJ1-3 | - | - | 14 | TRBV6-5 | CASSPQTAGNTIYF | TGTGCCAGCAGTCCGCAGACGGCTGGAAACACCATATATTTT
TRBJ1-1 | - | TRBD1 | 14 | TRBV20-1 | CSAGGQGARAEAFF | TGCAGTGCTGGGGGACAGGGGGCTCGTGCTGAAGCTTTCTTT
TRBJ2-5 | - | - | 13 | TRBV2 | CASSENTGETQYF | TGTGCCAGCAGTGAGAACACTGGAGAGACCCAGTACTTC
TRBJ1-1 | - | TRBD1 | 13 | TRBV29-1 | CSVRTGERTEAFF | TGCAGCGTCCGGACAGGGGAGAGAACTGAAGCTTTCTTT
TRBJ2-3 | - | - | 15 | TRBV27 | CASSPRDPDTDTQYF | TGTGCCAGCAGTCCCCGGGACCCAGACACAGATACGCAGTATTTT
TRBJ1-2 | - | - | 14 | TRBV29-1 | CSISGTVTGYGYTF | TGCAGCATCTCGGGTACGGTGACTGGCTACGGCTACACCTTC
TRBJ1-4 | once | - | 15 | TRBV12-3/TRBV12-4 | CASTPGNREVGKLFF | TGTGCCAGCACCCCCGGTAACAGGGAGGTAGGAAAACTGTTTTTT
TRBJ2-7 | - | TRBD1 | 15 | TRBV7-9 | CASSSPGQGTYEQYF | TGTGCCAGCAGCTCACCGGGACAGGGGACCTACGAGCAGTACTTC
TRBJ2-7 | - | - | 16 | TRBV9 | CASSPRSGRSSYEQYF | TGTGCCAGCAGCCCCCGGTCTGGACGGAGCTCCTACGAGCAGTACTTC
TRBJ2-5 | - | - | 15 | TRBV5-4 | CASSSDQGYQETQYF | TGTGCCAGCAGCTCCGATCAGGGATACCAAGAGACCCAGTACTTC
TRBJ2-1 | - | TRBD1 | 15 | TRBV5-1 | CASSLLGQGYNEQFF | TGCGCCAGCAGCTTGTTGGGACAGGGGTACAATGAGCAGTTCTTC
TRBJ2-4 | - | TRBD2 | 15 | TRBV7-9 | CASSVTSGAKNIQYF | TGTGCCAGCAGCGTGACTAGCGGAGCGAAAAACATTCAGTACTTC
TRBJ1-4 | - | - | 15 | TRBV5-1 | CASSPRADLGEKLFF | TGCGCCAGCAGCCCAAGGGCGGACCTGGGGGAAAAACTGTTTTTT
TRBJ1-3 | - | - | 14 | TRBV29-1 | CSVAGRNSGNTIYF | TGCAGCGTAGCCGGACGGAACTCTGGAAACACCATATATTTT
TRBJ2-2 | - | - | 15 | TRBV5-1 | CASSWGSGNTGELFF | TGCGCCAGCAGTTGGGGTAGCGGCAACACCGGGGAGCTGTTTTTT
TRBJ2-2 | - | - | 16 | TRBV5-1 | CASSFRAEATTGELFF | TGCGCCAGCAGCTTTCGGGCGGAGGCTACCACCGGGGAGCTGTTTTTT
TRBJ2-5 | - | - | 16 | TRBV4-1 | CASSLGQGYPQETQYF | TGCGCCAGCAGCTTGGGACAAGGGTACCCCCAAGAGACCCAGTACTTC
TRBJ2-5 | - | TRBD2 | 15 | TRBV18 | CASSPASGGQETQYF | TGTGCCAGCTCACCAGCGAGCGGGGGGCAGGAGACCCAGTACTTC
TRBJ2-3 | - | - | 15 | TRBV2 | CASSGRTGPTDTQYF | TGTGCCAGCAGCGGGAGGACAGGGCCCACAGATACGCAGTATTTT
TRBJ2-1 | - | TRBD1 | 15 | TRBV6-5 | CASRPGTGAFYEQFF | TGTGCCAGCAGACCTGGGACAGGGGCTTTCTATGAGCAGTTCTTC
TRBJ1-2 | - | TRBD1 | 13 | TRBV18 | CASSPGTEEGYTF | TGTGCCAGCTCACCGGGGACAGAGGAGGGCTACACCTTC
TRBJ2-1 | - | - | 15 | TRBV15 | CATSRDWERVGEQFF | TGTGCCACCAGCAGAGATTGGGAGCGGGTAGGCGAGCAGTTCTTC
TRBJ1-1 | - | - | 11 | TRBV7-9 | CASSPKSEAFF | TGTGCCAGCAGCCCCAAGAGTGAAGCTTTCTTT
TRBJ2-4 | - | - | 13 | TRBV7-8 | CASSPSRINIQYF | TGTGCCAGCAGCCCGTCCCGTATAAACATTCAGTACTTC
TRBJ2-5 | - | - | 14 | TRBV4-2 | CASSQAVQTETQYF | TGTGCCAGCAGCCAAGCGGTACAAACAGAGACCCAGTACTTC
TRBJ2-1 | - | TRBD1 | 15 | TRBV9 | CASSPRDSSYNEQFF | TGTGCCAGCAGCCCCCGGGACAGCAGTTACAATGAGCAGTTCTTC
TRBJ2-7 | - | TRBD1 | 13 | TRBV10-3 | CAMTGSLGDEQYF | TGTGCCATGACAGGGTCCCTAGGGGACGAGCAGTACTTC
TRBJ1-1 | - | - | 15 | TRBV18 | CASSPQVSPNTEAFF | TGTGCCAGCTCACCACAGGTCAGCCCGAACACTGAAGCTTTCTTT
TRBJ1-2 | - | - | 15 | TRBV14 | CASSQESVIGYGYTF | TGTGCCAGCAGCCAAGAGTCAGTCATCGGGTATGGCTACACCTTC
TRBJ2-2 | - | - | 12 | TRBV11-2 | CASSRNTGELFF | TGTGCCAGCAGCCGGAACACCGGGGAGCTGTTTTTT
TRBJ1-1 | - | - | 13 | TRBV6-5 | CASTPPYNTEAFF | TGTGCCAGCACCCCCCCTTACAACACTGAAGCTTTCTTT
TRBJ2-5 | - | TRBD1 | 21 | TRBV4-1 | CASSLFPSPGRGQVSWGTQYF | TGCGCCAGCAGCCTTTTCCCATCCCCCGGACGGGGACAGGTATCCTGGGGGACCCAGTACTTC
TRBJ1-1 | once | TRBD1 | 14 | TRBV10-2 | CASSVQGAGTEAFF | TGCGCCAGCAGTGTACAGGGGGCCGGCACTGAAGCTTTCTTT